This TCR beta chain comes out of a study of OX40 agonist ivuxolimab in advanced cancers. This CDR3 has 14 residues. V was trimmed by 3 bases and J by 7 bases, leaving 13 bases between them. Germline CDR1 is MRHNA and CDR2 is SNTAGT. Method: immunoSEQ multiplex PCR; TCRdb's copy keeps in-frame clones and lacks some. The sample contains roughly 76,000 clones, approximately 85% of which appear only once. The cohort excluded patients with autoimmune disease history or systemic immunosuppression. This TCR was sampled from an adult with an advanced solid tumor such as melanoma, head and neck, liver or kidney cancer. This specimen was CD4+ or CD8+ T cells sorted from blood, taken in a trial of the OX40 agonist ivuxolimab. This chain connects TRBV6-4 to TRBJ1-5, with D tentatively TRBD1 (6 bases). CDR3 in DNA: TGTGCCAGCAGTGAAGGACCGGGGGGCCAGCCCCAGCATTTT. It specifies CASSEGPGGQPQHF.